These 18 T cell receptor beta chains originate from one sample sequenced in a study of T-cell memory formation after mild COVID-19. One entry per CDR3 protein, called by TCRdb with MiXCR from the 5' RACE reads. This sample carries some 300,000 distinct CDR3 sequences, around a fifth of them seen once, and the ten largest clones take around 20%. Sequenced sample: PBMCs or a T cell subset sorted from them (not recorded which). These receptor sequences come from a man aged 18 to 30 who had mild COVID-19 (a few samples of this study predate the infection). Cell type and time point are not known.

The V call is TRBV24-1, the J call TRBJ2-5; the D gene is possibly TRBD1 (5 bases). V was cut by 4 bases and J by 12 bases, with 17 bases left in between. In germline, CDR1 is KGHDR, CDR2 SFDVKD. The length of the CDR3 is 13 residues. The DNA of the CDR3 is TGTGCCACCAGTGACCCTCGACAGCCCCCGGAGTACTTC. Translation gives CATSDPRQPPEYF.

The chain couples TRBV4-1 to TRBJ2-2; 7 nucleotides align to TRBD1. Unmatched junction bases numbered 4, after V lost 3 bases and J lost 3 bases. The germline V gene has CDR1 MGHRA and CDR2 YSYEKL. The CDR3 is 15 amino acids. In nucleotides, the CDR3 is TGCGCCAGCAGCCAGGAAGACAGGGACACCGGGGAGCTGTTTTTT. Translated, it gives CASSQEDRDTGELFF.

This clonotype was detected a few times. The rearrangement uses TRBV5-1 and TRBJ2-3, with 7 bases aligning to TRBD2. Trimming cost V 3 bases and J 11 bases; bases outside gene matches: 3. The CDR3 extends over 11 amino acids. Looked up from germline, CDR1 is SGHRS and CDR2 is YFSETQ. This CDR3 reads CASSSSGGQYF. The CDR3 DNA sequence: TGCGCCAGCAGCTCCTCGGGGGGGCAGTATTTT.

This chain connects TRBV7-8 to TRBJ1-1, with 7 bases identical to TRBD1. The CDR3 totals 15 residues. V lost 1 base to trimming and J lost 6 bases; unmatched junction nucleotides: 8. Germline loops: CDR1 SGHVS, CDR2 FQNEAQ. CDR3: CASSLGSFRGAEAFF. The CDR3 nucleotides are TGTGCCAGCAGCTTAGGGTCTTTCAGGGGGGCTGAAGCTTTCTTT.

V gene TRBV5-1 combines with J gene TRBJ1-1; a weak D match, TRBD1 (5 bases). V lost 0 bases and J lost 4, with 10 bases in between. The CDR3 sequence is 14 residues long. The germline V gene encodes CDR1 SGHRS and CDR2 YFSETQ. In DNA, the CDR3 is TGCGCCAGCAGCTTGGCGGCGGGGGGCACTGAAGCTTTCTTT. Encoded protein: CASSLAAGGTEAFF.

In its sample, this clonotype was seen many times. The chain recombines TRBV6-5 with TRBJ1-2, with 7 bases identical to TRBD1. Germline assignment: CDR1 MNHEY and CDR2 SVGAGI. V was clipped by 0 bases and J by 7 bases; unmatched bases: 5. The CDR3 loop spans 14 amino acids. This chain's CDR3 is CASSYSIGGTGYTF. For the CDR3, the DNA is TGTGCCAGCAGTTACTCGATAGGGGGCACTGGCTACACCTTC.

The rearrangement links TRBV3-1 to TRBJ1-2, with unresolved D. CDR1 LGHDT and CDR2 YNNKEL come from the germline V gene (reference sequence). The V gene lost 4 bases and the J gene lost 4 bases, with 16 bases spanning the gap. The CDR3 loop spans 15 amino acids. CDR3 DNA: TGTGCCAGCAGCCCTTTAAGAACAGACTTCTATGGCTACACCTTC. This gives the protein CASSPLRTDFYGYTF. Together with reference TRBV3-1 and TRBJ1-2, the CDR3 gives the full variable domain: DTAVSQTPKYLVTQMGNDKSIKCEQNLGHDTMYWYKQDSKKFLKIMFSYNNKELIINETVPNRFSPKSPDKAHLNLHINSLELGDSAVYFCASSPLRTDFYGYTFGSGTRLTVV.

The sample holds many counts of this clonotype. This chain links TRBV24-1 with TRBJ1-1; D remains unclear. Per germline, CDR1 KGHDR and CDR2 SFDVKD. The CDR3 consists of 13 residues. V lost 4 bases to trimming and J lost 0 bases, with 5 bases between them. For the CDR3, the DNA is TGTGCCACCAGTGACTACATGAACACTGAAGCTTTCTTT. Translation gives CATSDYMNTEAFF.

Written as DNA, the CDR3 is TGCGCCAGCAGCCAACCCCAGGGGAATGGAGGCTACACCTTC. It is translated as CASSQPQGNGGYTF. The chain links TRBV4-3 to TRBJ1-2; tentatively, D is TRBD1 (6 bases). The CDR3 extends over 14 amino acids. Germline assignment: CDR1 LGHNA and CDR2 YSLEER. The V gene lost 2 bases and the J gene lost 8 bases, with 15 bases spanning the gap.

This CDR3 is CASSFRLTGLGSGANVLTF. CDR3 nucleotides: TGTGCCAGCAGCTTCCGCCTGACAGGACTCGGCTCTGGGGCCAACGTCCTGACTTTC. The chain links TRBV7-9 to TRBJ2-6; possibly TRBD1 for D (6 bases). From germline, CDR1 is SEHNR and CDR2 FQNEAQ (reference sequence). The CDR3 spans 19 residues. V was cut by 3 bases and J by 0 bases, with 18 bases left in between.

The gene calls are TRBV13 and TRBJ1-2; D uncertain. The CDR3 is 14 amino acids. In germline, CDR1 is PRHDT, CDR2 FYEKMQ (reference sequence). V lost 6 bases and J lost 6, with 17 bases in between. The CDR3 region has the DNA TGTGCCAGCAGTCTAAGAGGGTTTGAGGATGGCTACACCTTC. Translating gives CASSLRGFEDGYTF.

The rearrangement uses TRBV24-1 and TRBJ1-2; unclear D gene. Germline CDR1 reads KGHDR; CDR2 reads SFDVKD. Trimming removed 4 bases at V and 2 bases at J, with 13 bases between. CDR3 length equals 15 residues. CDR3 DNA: TGTGCCACCAGTGACCGGGCGAGTCCCAACTATGGCTACACCTTC. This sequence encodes CATSDRASPNYGYTF.

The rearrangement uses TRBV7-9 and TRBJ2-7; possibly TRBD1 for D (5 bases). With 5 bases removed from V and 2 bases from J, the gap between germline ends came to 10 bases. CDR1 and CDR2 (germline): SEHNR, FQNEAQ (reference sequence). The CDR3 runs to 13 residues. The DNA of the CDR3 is TGTGCCAGCAGCAAACAGGAGACCTACGAGCAGTACTTC. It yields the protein CASSKQETYEQYF.

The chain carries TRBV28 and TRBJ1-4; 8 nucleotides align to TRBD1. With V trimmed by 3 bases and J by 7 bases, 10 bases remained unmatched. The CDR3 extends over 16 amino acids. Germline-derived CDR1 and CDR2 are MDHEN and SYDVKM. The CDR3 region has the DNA TGTGCCAGCAGTTTTTTTTACGGCAGGGGGCGTGAAAAACTGTTTTTT. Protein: CASSFFYGRGREKLFF.

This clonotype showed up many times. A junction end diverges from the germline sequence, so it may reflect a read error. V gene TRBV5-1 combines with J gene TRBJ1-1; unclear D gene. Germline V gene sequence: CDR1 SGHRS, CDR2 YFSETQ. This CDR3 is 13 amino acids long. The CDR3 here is CASSLEGNTEAFF. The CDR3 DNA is TGTGCCAGCAGCTTAGAGGGGAACACTGAAGCTTTCTTT. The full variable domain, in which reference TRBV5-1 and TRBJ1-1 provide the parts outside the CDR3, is KAGVTQTPRYLIKTRGQQVTLSCSPISGHRSVSWYQQTPGQGLQFLFEYFSETQRNKGNFPGRFSGRQFSNSRSEMNVSTLELGDSALYLCASSLEGNTEAFFGQGTRLTVV.

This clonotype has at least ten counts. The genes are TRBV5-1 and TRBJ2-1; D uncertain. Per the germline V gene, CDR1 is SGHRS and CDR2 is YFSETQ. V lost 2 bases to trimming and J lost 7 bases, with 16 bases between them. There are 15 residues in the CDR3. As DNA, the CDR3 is TGCGCCAGCAGCTTATTTAGGTCGTCGGGTAATGAGCAGTTCTTC. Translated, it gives CASSLFRSSGNEQFF.

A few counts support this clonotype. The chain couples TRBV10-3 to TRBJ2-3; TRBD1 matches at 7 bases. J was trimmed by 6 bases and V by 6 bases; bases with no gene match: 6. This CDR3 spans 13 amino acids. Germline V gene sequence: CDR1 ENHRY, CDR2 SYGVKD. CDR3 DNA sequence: TGTGCCATCAGCCAGACAGGGCGGGATACGCAGTATTTT. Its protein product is CAISQTGRDTQYF.

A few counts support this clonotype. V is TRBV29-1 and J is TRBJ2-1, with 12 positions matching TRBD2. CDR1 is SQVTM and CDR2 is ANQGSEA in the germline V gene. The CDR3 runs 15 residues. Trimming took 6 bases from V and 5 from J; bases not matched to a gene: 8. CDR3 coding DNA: TGCAGCGTGCCCACGAGGACTAGCGGGGACAATGAGCAGTTCTTC. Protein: CSVPTRTSGDNEQFF.